A single sample gave rise to the 6 T cell receptor beta chains below, sequenced in a study of T-cell reconstitution after alpha-beta-depleted transplantation in children. During its preparation, the TCRbeta library received unique molecular identifiers. MiXCR, run by TCRdb on the PCR reads, gives a single entry per CDR3 protein. The table records a few hundred thousand distinct CDR3 sequences, approximately 20% of them present only once. This specimen was PBMCs from the stem cell graft donor, taken from the stem cell graft. The receptors here all came from a human donor who donated a stem cell graft to a child with acute lymphoblastic leukemia.

CDR3 protein: CSARETGAHYGYTF. Written as DNA, the CDR3 is TGCAGTGCTAGAGAAACGGGGGCCCACTATGGCTACACCTTC. The chain links TRBV20-1 to TRBJ1-2; possible D gene TRBD1, 6 bases. The CDR3 loop spans 14 amino acids. V was trimmed by 0 bases and J by 3 bases, leaving 11 bases between them. The germline V gene has CDR1 DFQATT and CDR2 SNEGSKA (reference sequence).

V usage is TRBV19 and J usage is TRBJ2-1; 7 bases match TRBD1. CDR1 and CDR2 (germline): LNHDA, SQIVND (reference sequence). J was trimmed by 0 bases and V by 1 base; bases with no gene match: 9. The CDR3 sequence is 18 residues long. The CDR3 is CASSIGQGTPSSYNEQFF. CDR3 nucleotides: TGTGCCAGTAGTATAGGACAGGGCACGCCGAGCTCCTACAATGAGCAGTTCTTC.

The CDR3 here is CAIRDGWTEAFF. Written as DNA, the CDR3 is TGTGCCATCAGGGACGGATGGACTGAAGCTTTCTTT. The V call is TRBV10-3, the J call TRBJ1-1; D remains ambiguous. V gave up 6 bases and J gave up 5 bases, with 10 bases separating them. CDR3 size: 12 residues. From germline, CDR1 is ENHRY and CDR2 SYGVKD.

There are many counts of this clonotype. This chain links TRBV12-3 or TRBV12-4 with TRBJ1-5; D gene unclear. V lost 3 bases, J lost 0 bases, and 9 bases lay in between. CDR3 size: 15 residues. The CDR3 loop reads CASSFGGNSNQPQHF. The CDR3 coding sequence is TGTGCCAGCAGTTTTGGAGGGAATAGCAATCAGCCCCAGCATTTT.

The chain employs TRBV11-2 and TRBJ2-5; the D call may be TRBD1 or TRBD2 (5 bases each). The germline V gene has CDR1 SGHAT and CDR2 FQNNGV. The CDR3 loop spans 16 amino acids. Deletions cut 2 bases from V and 2 bases from J, with 15 bases between. The CDR3 is CASSLWDGTVQETQYF. CDR3 bases: TGTGCCAGCAGCTTATGGGACGGGACGGTTCAAGAGACCCAGTACTTC.

The chain is built from TRBV12-3 or TRBV12-4 and TRBJ1-2; a possible D gene is TRBD1 (6 bases). The CDR3 sequence is 15 residues long. Trimming removed 3 bases from V and 2 bases from J, with 13 bases in between. This CDR3 is CASSLTGSTNYGYTF. DNA of the CDR3: TGTGCCAGCAGTTTGACAGGATCGACAAACTATGGCTACACCTTC.